This is a list of T cell receptor beta chains from one sample in a study of T cells in Graves' hyperthyroidism and ophthalmopathy. MiXCR was run by TCRdb on the multiplex PCR reads, yielding one entry per CDR3 protein. The table includes some 600,000 distinct CDR3 sequences, 35% to 55% detected once. Sequenced sample: peripheral blood or thyroid tissue (not recorded which). These receptors were collected from a woman under 30 with Graves' hyperthyroidism. Both conserved end residues are part of each CDR3. A D gene is named only where the DNA matches it firmly.

CDR3	V	D	J
CASSLAGQGVTYEQYF	TRBV11-2	TRBD1	TRBJ2-7
CASSRDRGNQGNTF	TRBV25-1	TRBD1	TRBJ1-2
CATMGGTGRGYTF	TRBV24-1	TRBD1	TRBJ1-2
CSQFRDRPQETQYF	TRBV29-1	TRBD1	TRBJ2-5
CASGTGQNGELFF	TRBV2	TRBD1	TRBJ2-2
CASSPRGAGLAKETQYF	TRBV7-9	.	TRBJ2-5
CASRTGSHEQYF	TRBV7-8	.	TRBJ2-7
CASSNGRSSNQPQHF	TRBV25-1	.	TRBJ1-5
CAVGQGYEQYF	TRBV11-2	TRBD1	TRBJ2-7
CASSWGRATNEKLFF	TRBV5-1	.	TRBJ1-4
CASSQATSSYEQYF	TRBV2	.	TRBJ2-7
CASSSSGQANSPLHF	TRBV7-2	TRBD1	TRBJ1-6
CASTRAGGNTEAFF	TRBV10-3	TRBD1	TRBJ1-1
CASERDRDRREQYF	TRBV2	TRBD1	TRBJ2-7
CAISEPRRQPRRPQHF	TRBV10-3	.	TRBJ1-5
CAISYGQGRNSPLHF	TRBV10-3	.	TRBJ1-6
CASRPGRDNYGYTF	TRBV19	.	TRBJ1-2
CASSFGGTNTEAFF	TRBV12-3/TRBV12-4	.	TRBJ1-1
CSASDAGQVANQPQHF	TRBV20-1	.	TRBJ1-5
CASSYGENTEAFF	TRBV6-5	.	TRBJ1-1
CASKPHALNTEAFF	TRBV19	.	TRBJ1-1
CASSPRGARSPLHF	TRBV12-3/TRBV12-4	.	TRBJ1-6
CASSNTGVGEKLFF	TRBV19	TRBD1	TRBJ1-4
CSARPDRDRTGAQYF	TRBV20-1	TRBD1	TRBJ2-7
CASSTTGWTSPLHF	TRBV19	.	TRBJ1-6